This T cell receptor beta chain derives from a study of long-term antiretroviral therapy in people with HIV. Per the germline V gene, CDR1 is MNHNY and CDR2 is SVGAGI (reference sequence). The CDR3 is 15 amino acids. Losses at the gene ends were 6 bases for V and 5 bases for J; bases not matched to a gene: 7. The assay, immunoSEQ v3.0, was run at survey level. This table comes from immunoSEQ multiplex PCR, and its TCRdb copy is limited to in-frame clones, with some not included. The data show about 8,600 clones, around 78% seen once. This TCR derives from a man aged 40-55 years with HIV. The sequencing here drew on unsorted PBMCs, taken 0.6 years before starting antiretroviral therapy. The J gene is TRBJ2-5, the V gene TRBV6-6, with 12 bases fitting TRBD2. CDR3 amino acids: CASSPTSGGGETQYF. For the CDR3, the DNA is TGTGCCAGCAGCCCGACTAGCGGGGGCGGGGAGACCCAGTACTTC.